This T cell receptor beta chain was found in a study of spatial heterogeneity in lung cancer (dated by TCRdb to about 2019). Regarding the study in general: More beta-chain than alpha-chain transcripts were consistently detected, likely reflecting higher beta-chain transcript abundance. The study linked features of the TCR repertoire to counts of nonsynonymous mutations, which were determined by whole-exome sequencing of tumor tissue. In the raw uncorrected reads, each unique combination of TCR and UMI appeared more than ten times on average. In non-small cell lung cancer, the study made a quantitative comparison of TCR alpha and beta repertoires among multiple tumor regions, matched nontumor lung and blood. Both alpha and beta chains were TCR-sequenced in samples taken at surgery, namely 220 tumor regions, 62 to 70 matched nontumor lung samples and approximately 51 PBMC samples. Points the paper makes about the study in general: Additional single-cell paired TCR alpha and beta sequencing was considered necessary to confirm, at a functional level, the hypothesis that regional TCRs recognize regional mutations.

Counted from cysteine to phenylalanine, this CDR3 has 16 amino acids. Kept here is only the CDR3 DNA, which spans 48 bases and is read in frame from base 1. According to the germline V gene, CDR1 reads SNHLY and CDR2 reads FYNNEI. Trimming removed 6 bases from V and 7 bases from J; the gene matches leave 15 bases unexplained. A remark on this clonotype: This receptor's antigen is unknown. The input lacks base qualities; no much larger clone sits a single base away.

The sample's time point, from its label and the paper: sample taken at primary tumor resection. For TCR sequencing, whole RNA was extracted from tumor and nontumor lung tissue, or from cryopreserved PBMC samples, and no cell sorting was done. Samples were obtained from approximately 72 patients with early-stage, untreated non-small cell lung cancer from the lung TRACERx cohort. Only patients with enough RNA available from two or more tumor regions were chosen for TCR sequencing. A lung pathologist reviewed the tumor and adjacent nontumor lung specimens before the specimens were selected. Receptor amplification or capture employed 5' RACE. TCRdb lists the instrument as NextSeq 500. To allow correction of PCR and sequencing errors, the TCR library protocol tagged every TCR cDNA molecule with a unique molecular identifier. The original pipeline was this. TCR identification, UMI-based error correction and CDR3 extraction were performed with Decombinator tools. Expanded TCRs were defined as those above a frequency of 2 per 1,000, corresponding to the top 1% of the tumor frequency distribution. Each repertoire was subsampled 100 times to 5,000 TCRs, after which Renyi diversity was computed with the R vegan package. CDR3 similarity networks were built from amino acid triplet string-kernel similarity, with CDR3s being connected when pairwise similarity was above 0.82. TCRdb reworked the public reads: Q25 trimming with fastp, MiXCR clone assembly, productive beta chains retained. A single entry per CDR3 protein holds the most common genes and DNA from its merged rows. TCRdb's processing, not the authors' own work, is the source of the V and J calls. Present in this sample are 9,500 to 15,000 distinct CDR3 sequences, roughly 6.4% of which were seen just once. Of the sample, 10% is held by the ten largest clones.

Recombination joined TRBV2 with TRBJ2-4; 7 nucleotides in the junction match TRBD1. This sequence was found in a male donor with early-stage non-small cell lung cancer. Source: normal lung tissue next to the tumor, taken at surgery. The nucleotide sequence is TGTGCCAGCAGCGCAAACAGGGGCCCGGCCTTGAACATTCAGTACTTC. This is translated as CASSANRGPALNIQYF.